This T cell receptor (beta chain) was sequenced in a study of blood T cell repertoires in COVID-19. Study context: PBMCs, B-cell-depleted T cells, or T cells provided the cDNA or gDNA that made up the material.

The method was immunoSEQ multiplex PCR; TCRdb's version includes in-frame clones alone and lacks a portion of them. Here the sample spans 94,000 or so clones, 80% to 90% being singletons. With 4 bases removed from V and 0 bases from J, the gap between germline ends came to 16 bases. The CDR3 has 17 amino acids. Germline V gene sequence: CDR1 SGHNT, CDR2 YYREEE (reference sequence). The sample was peripheral blood. This TCR derives from a man aged 55 to 70 with acute or convalescent COVID-19. V usage is TRBV5-4 and J usage is TRBJ2-2; TRBD2 might be the D (5 bases). The CDR3 nucleotides are TGTGCCAGCAGCAAAGATCTAGCCCGAGCGAACACCGGGGAGCTGTTTTTT. Encoded protein: CASSKDLARANTGELFF.